This TCR beta chain was profiled in a study of early T cells in non-severe SARS-CoV-2 infection. There are a few counts of this clonotype. This may come from a read error, since a much larger clone is one base off. The CDR3 sequence is 19 residues long. CDR1 is SGHRS and CDR2 is YFSETQ in the germline V gene. TCRdb itself ran the 5' RACE reads through MiXCR, one entry per CDR3 protein. The sample lists approximately 37,000 distinct CDR3 sequences, more than 4.5% occurring once. The chain couples TRBV5-1 to TRBJ1-1; 8 nucleotides align to TRBD1. The starting material was whole blood, obtained at baseline. The TCR sequence derives from an adult who was a healthcare worker with PCR-confirmed SARS-CoV-2 infection or an uninfected control (not recorded which). The CDR3 region has the DNA TGCACCAGCAGCTTGGCCGGGTGGACACAGGGGGAGTTGAACACTGAAGCTTTCTTT. Amino acids: CTSSLAGWTQGELNTEAFF.